The 17 T cell receptor beta chains below all came from one sample that was sequenced in a study of blood T cell repertoires in COVID-19. Produced via immunoSEQ multiplex PCR; TCRdb's table is partial and in-frame only. The repertoire holds approximately 200,000 clones, roughly 87% seen once, with 11% in the top ten. What was sequenced was PBMCs or T cells enriched from blood (not recorded which). These receptor sequences come from a man aged 25 to 40 who had recovered from COVID-19.

This chain links TRBV15 with TRBJ1-1; 7 positions agree with TRBD1. Trimming at V came to 2 bases and at J to 3 bases, leaving 3 bases not matched to a gene. Germline loops: CDR1 LNHNV, CDR2 YYDKDF (reference sequence). The CDR3 runs 14 residues. The CDR3 region has the DNA TGTGCCACCAGCAGAAAAACAGGGGACACTGAAGCTTTCTTT. The encoded protein is CATSRKTGDTEAFF.

The V gene is TRBV11-2, the J gene TRBJ2-5; TRBD2 might be the D (6 bases). CDR1 is SGHAT, CDR2 FQNNGV, per germline. V was cut by 5 bases and J by 5 bases, with 9 bases left in between. The CDR3 sequence is 12 residues long. The CDR3 coding sequence is TGTGCCAGCAGCCCTGGGAGGGAGACCCAGTACTTC. Protein sequence: CASSPGRETQYF.

The V and J genes are TRBV5-8 and TRBJ1-1; D call uncertain. CDR1 SGHTS and CDR2 YDEGEE come from the germline V gene. Trimming removed 4 bases at V and 6 bases at J, with 19 bases between. The CDR3 covers 15 residues. CDR3 sequence (DNA): TGTGCCAGCAGCGCCGGCCGGGTGAGGAGCCCTGAAGCTTTCTTT. Protein product: CASSAGRVRSPEAFF.

The V gene is TRBV19, the J gene TRBJ1-5; the D gene is possibly TRBD1 (6 bases). Germline loops: CDR1 LNHDA, CDR2 SQIVND (reference sequence). The V gene lost 6 bases and the J gene lost 7 bases, with 16 bases spanning the gap. The CDR3 is made up of 14 amino acids. CDR3 coding DNA: TGTGCCAGTAGACACGACAGGAAAGACCAGCCCCAGCATTTT. It translates to CASRHDRKDQPQHF.

J is TRBJ2-3 and V is TRBV24-1; 15 positions match TRBD2. Germline V gives CDR1 KGHDR, CDR2 SFDVKD. The CDR3 consists of 16 residues. With 7 bases clipped from V and 3 bases from J, the junction kept 4 bases outside the gene matches. Here the CDR3 DNA reads TGTGCCACCAGCTCCGGGACTAGCGGGGGGACAGATACGCAGTATTTT. It specifies CATSSGTSGGTDTQYF.

The chain joins TRBV10-2 to TRBJ2-3; 7 bases line up with TRBD1. The length of the CDR3 is 20 residues. Germline values: CDR1 WSHSY, CDR2 SAAADI. The V and J ends lost 0 bases and 2 bases, in that order; junction bases with no gene match: 17. CDR3 DNA: TGCGCCAGCAGTGAGTCGAGAGGGGGCGACCCCCCCATAAACACAGATACGCAGTATTTT. Residues: CASSESRGGDPPINTDTQYF.

V gene TRBV4-2 combines with J gene TRBJ2-1; 9 positions agree with TRBD2. The CDR3 extends over 17 amino acids. CDR1 and CDR2 from the germline V gene are LGHNA and YNFKEQ. V lost 0 bases to trimming and J lost 4 bases; unmatched junction nucleotides: 7. The CDR3 region has the DNA TGTGCCAGCAGCCAAGATCTTTGGCGGGGGGGATACAATGAGCAGTTCTTC. Its translation is CASSQDLWRGGYNEQFF.

The sample holds one count of this clone. This rearrangement joins TRBV2 to TRBJ2-1; 9 nucleotides line up with TRBD1. Germline V gives CDR1 SNHLY, CDR2 FYNNEI. The CDR3 consists of 13 residues. The V and J ends lost 9 bases and 5 bases, in that order; junction bases with no gene match: 5. The CDR3 here is CASAGTGNNEQFF. The CDR3 coding sequence is TGTGCCAGTGCCGGGACAGGGAACAATGAGCAGTTCTTC.

This clone was seen a single time. This rearrangement joins TRBV7-9 to TRBJ1-6, with 8 bases lining up with TRBD1. Germline CDR1 SEHNR, CDR2 FQNEAQ (reference sequence). The ends lost 5 bases at V and 7 bases at J; junction bases unmatched: 1. The length of the CDR3 is 13 residues. CDR3 DNA: TGTGCCAGCAGCCGGACAGGGAATTCACCCCTCCACTTT. This codes for CASSRTGNSPLHF. Filled out from reference TRBV7-9 and TRBJ1-6, the complete variable domain reads DTGVSQNPRHKITKRGQNVTFRCDPISEHNRLYWYRQTLGQGPEFLTYFQNEAQLEKSRLLSDRFSAERPKGSFSTLEIQRTEQGDSAMYLCASSRTGNSPLHFGNGTRLTVT.

The chain combines TRBV6-5 with TRBJ1-2; the match to TRBD1 covers 11 bases. The trim removed 6 bases at V and 7 bases at J, leaving 4 bases unmatched. The V gene's germline CDR1 is MNHEY and CDR2 SVGAGI. The CDR3 sequence is 13 residues long. CDR3 residues: CASRDRGRSGYTF. CDR3 bases: TGTGCCAGCAGGGACAGGGGGCGAAGTGGCTACACCTTC.

This clone was seen more than once but under ten times. V gene TRBV6-1 combines with J gene TRBJ1-2; unclear D gene. V shed 2 bases and J shed 8 bases, with 15 bases lying between them. Germline V gene data show CDR1 as MNHNS and CDR2 as SASEGT. The CDR3 length is 14 residues. CDR3 in DNA: TGTGCCAGCAGTGAATCTCGACGCTCGGGGGGCTACACCTTC. Translated: CASSESRRSGGYTF.

The genes are TRBV5-1 and TRBJ1-2, with TRBD1 matching 11 bases. The V gene's germline CDR1 is SGHRS and CDR2 YFSETQ. V shed 2 bases, J shed 4 bases, and the junction held 7 bases outside the gene matches. There are 16 residues in the CDR3. The CDR3 coding sequence is TGCGCCAGCAGCTTTATCAGGGGACAGGGGGTCTATGGCTACACCTTC. Encoded protein: CASSFIRGQGVYGYTF.

The chain couples TRBV12-3 or TRBV12-4 to TRBJ1-2; the match to TRBD1 covers 9 bases. V was pared by 5 bases and J by 4 bases, with 2 bases of the junction left unmatched. CDR3 length equals 13 residues. The CDR3 DNA reads as TGTGCCAGCAGTAACAGGGGGCCCTATGGCTACACCTTC. Translation gives CASSNRGPYGYTF.

This chain links TRBV4-1 with TRBJ2-1, with D possibly matching TRBD1 (6 bases). In germline, CDR1 is MGHRA, CDR2 YSYEKL. Trimming pared 5 bases from V and 9 bases from J, leaving 17 bases between. The CDR3 sequence is 14 residues long. The CDR3 loop is CASSWGPGAGEQFF. The CDR3, as DNA: TGCGCCAGCAGCTGGGGACCAGGGGCGGGTGAGCAGTTCTTC.

The J gene is TRBJ2-5, the V gene TRBV4-1; 14 bases align to TRBD2. V lost 1 base, J lost 5 bases, and 6 bases stayed unmatched. Per the germline V gene, CDR1 is MGHRA and CDR2 is YSYEKL. This CDR3 is built from 17 residues. CDR3: CASSQVTSGGAGETQYF. The CDR3 DNA reads TGCGCCAGCAGCCAAGTGACTAGCGGGGGGGCCGGGGAGACCCAGTACTTC.

This clone is a singleton in its sample. The rearrangement links TRBV6-5 to TRBJ2-4; TRBD1 matches 8 bases. CDR3 length equals 14 residues. The J segment lost 12 bases and the V segment lost 0 bases, leaving 7 bases of the junction unmatched. Germline V gene sequence: CDR1 MNHEY, CDR2 SVGAGI. CDR3: CASSYSGQGPNQYF. The CDR3 bases are TGTGCCAGCAGTTACTCCGGACAGGGACCCAATCAGTACTTC.

This sequence joins TRBV6-5 and TRBJ1-1; TRBD1 agrees at 8 bases. The CDR3 extends over 16 amino acids. Germline-derived CDR1 and CDR2 are MNHEY and SVGAGI. With 3 bases clipped from V and 3 bases from J, the junction kept 9 bases outside the gene matches. CDR3 region: CASSYPGTGIYTEAFF. CDR3 nucleotide sequence: TGTGCCAGCAGTTATCCCGGGACAGGTATTTACACTGAAGCTTTCTTT.